These 7 T cell receptor beta chains originate from one sample sequenced in a study of cytomegalovirus exposure and HLA in healthy donors. The PCR used 60 Vbeta and 13 Jbeta primers. Sequencing used immunoSEQ multiplex PCR; TCRdb keeps in-frame clones, though not all of them. The sample yields approximately 73,000 clones, 60% to 75% seen once. Source material: PBMCs. The receptors here all came from a man between 65 and 80 years old in good health and CMV-seronegative.

This chain joins TRBV9 and TRBJ1-1, with D possibly TRBD1 on 6 matching bases. V lost 0 bases and J 7 bases, leaving 13 bases between the germline ends. The CDR3 length is 14 residues. CDR1 and CDR2 (germline): SGDLS, YYNGEE. The CDR3 loop reads CASSVAAGEFEAFF. The DNA for the CDR3 is TGTGCCAGCAGCGTAGCGGCAGGGGAGTTTGAAGCTTTCTTT.

The V gene is TRBV19, the J gene TRBJ2-2; D is ambiguous. With 2 bases removed from V and 4 bases from J, the gap between germline ends came to 8 bases. Per the germline V gene, CDR1 is LNHDA and CDR2 is SQIVND (reference sequence). This CDR3 contains 14 residues. CDR3 DNA sequence: TGTGCCAGTAGTATATCTACCGGCACCGGGGAGCTGTTTTTT. Amino acids: CASSISTGTGELFF.

This clone was seen a few times. V gene TRBV4-1 combines with J gene TRBJ2-7, with 7 bases aligning to TRBD2. Germline-derived CDR1 and CDR2 are MGHRA and YSYEKL. The CDR3 sequence is 15 residues long. The V gene end was trimmed by 2 bases and the J gene end by 0 bases; junction bases not matched to a gene: 4. Here the CDR3 reads CASSQQGLDSYEQYF. The DNA of the CDR3 is TGCGCCAGCAGCCAACAAGGACTAGACTCCTACGAGCAGTACTTC.

V is TRBV7-9 and J is TRBJ2-1; D unresolved. The CDR3 runs to 13 residues. From germline, CDR1 is SEHNR and CDR2 FQNEAQ (reference sequence). V lost 0 bases to trimming and J lost 4 bases, with 4 bases between them. The CDR3 DNA follows: TGTGCCAGCAGCTTAGCCGAGTACAATGAGCAGTTCTTC. It translates to CASSLAEYNEQFF.

The gene calls are TRBV4-3 and TRBJ2-6; 9 bases are shared with TRBD2. The V and J ends lost 5 bases and 0 bases, in that order; junction bases with no gene match: 11. CDR1 and CDR2 (germline): LGHNA, YSLEER. The CDR3 runs to 19 residues. The CDR3 loop reads CASSFLVGLASSGANVLTF. CDR3 nucleotides: TGCGCCAGCAGCTTCCTAGTTGGACTAGCGAGCTCTGGGGCCAACGTCCTGACTTTC.

This sequence joins TRBV7-2 and TRBJ2-5; D perhaps matches TRBD2 (6 bases). The CDR3 length is 14 residues. Germline assignment: CDR1 SGHTA and CDR2 FQGNSA. Trimming stripped 4 bases from V and 2 bases from J, with 11 bases between. CDR3 protein: CASSSRDFQETQYF. The CDR3 region has the DNA TGTGCCAGCAGCTCCCGGGACTTTCAAGAGACCCAGTACTTC. Based on the CDR3 plus reference TRBV7-2 and TRBJ2-5, the full variable domain is GAGVSQSPSNKVTEKGKDVELRCDPISGHTALYWYRQSLGQGLEFLIYFQGNSAPDKSGLPSDRFSAERTGGSVSTLTIQRTQQEDSAVYLCASSSRDFQETQYFGPGTRLLVL.

The chain uses TRBV25-1 and TRBJ1-2, with TRBD1 identical over 7 bases. CDR1 is MGHDK, CDR2 SYGVNS, per germline. The CDR3 is 15 amino acids. V dropped 4 bases and J dropped 2; count of bases not matched to a gene: 7. The chain's CDR3 is CASSAIGTANYGYTF. The CDR3 coding sequence is TGTGCCAGCAGTGCCATCGGGACAGCCAACTATGGCTACACCTTC.